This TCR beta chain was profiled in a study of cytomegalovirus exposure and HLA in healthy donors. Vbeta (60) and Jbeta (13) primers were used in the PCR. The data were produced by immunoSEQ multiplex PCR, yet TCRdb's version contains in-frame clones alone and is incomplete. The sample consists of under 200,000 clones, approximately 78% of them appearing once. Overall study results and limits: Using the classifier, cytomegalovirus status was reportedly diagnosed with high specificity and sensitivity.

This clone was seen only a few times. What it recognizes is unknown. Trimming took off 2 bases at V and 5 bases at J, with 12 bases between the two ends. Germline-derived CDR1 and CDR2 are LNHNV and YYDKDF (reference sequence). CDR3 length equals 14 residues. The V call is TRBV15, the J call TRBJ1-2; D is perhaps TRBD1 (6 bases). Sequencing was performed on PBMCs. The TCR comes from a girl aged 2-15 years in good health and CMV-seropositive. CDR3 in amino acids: CATSRNNRVYGYTF. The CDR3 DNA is TGTGCCACCAGCAGAAATAACAGGGTTTATGGCTACACCTTC. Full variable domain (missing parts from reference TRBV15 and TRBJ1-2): DAMVIQNPRYQVTQFGKPVTLSCSQTLNHNVMYWYQQKSSQAPKLLFHYYDKDFNNEADTPDNFQSRRPNTSFCFLDIRSPGLGDTAMYLCATSRNNRVYGYTFGSGTRLTVV.